The present entry profiles one TCR beta chain with its context. Its antigen is not known. The V end was cut by 1 base, the J end by 3 bases, with 4 bases between. The CDR3 covers 14 residues. The V gene's germline CDR1 is MGHRA and CDR2 YSYEKL. This sample is part of a study of monozygotic twins with cystic fibrosis. Study observations and caveats: Low clonality (median around 0.0095) suggested a mostly naive repertoire.

Sequenced by immunoSEQ multiplex PCR; TCRdb stores in-frame clones only, minus some. In the table there are around 30,000 clones, 85% of which are singletons. The sample taken for sequencing was blood. The TCR comes from a girl aged 2 to 10 with cystic fibrosis. The chain recombines TRBV4-1 with TRBJ2-6; D gene uncertain. Here the CDR3 reads CASSQGGGANVLTF. In DNA form, the CDR3 reads TGCGCCAGCAGCCAAGGGGGTGGGGCCAACGTCCTGACTTTC.